The 7 T cell receptor beta chains given below trace back to one sample, sequenced in a study of cytomegalovirus exposure and HLA in healthy donors. PCR was performed using 60 Vbeta and 13 Jbeta primers. Repertoires were generated with immunoSEQ multiplex PCR, while TCRdb's copy carries only in-frame clones and drops some. The sample carries 55,000 to 80,000 clones, roughly 73% recorded once. Sequencing was performed on PBMCs. Source of these receptors: a man aged 35-49 years in good health and CMV-seronegative.

Comment on this clone: The identical CDR3 is also encoded by other nucleotide sequences in the sample. The chain recombines TRBV29-1 with TRBJ2-5; D might be TRBD1 (5 bases). The J call may be incorrect, as the DNA end agrees better with TRBJ2-7. Per germline, CDR1 SQVTM and CDR2 ANQGSEA. The CDR3 is 13 amino acids. The CDR3 DNA reads TGCAGCGTTGTAAGGGGCAACACCTACGAGCAGTACTTC. Its translation: CSVVRGNTYEQYF.

The chain couples TRBV5-1 to TRBJ1-1; no firm D call. The CDR3 length is 15 residues. The V gene lost 4 bases and the J gene lost 4 bases, with 17 bases spanning the gap. Germline lookup yields CDR1 SGHRS and CDR2 YFSETQ. For the CDR3, the DNA is TGCGCCAGCAGCCCCTTTTTTCAGGAGGCCACTGAAGCTTTCTTT. Translating gives CASSPFFQEATEAFF. The full variable domain, rest sourced from reference TRBV5-1 and TRBJ1-1, is KAGVTQTPRYLIKTRGQQVTLSCSPISGHRSVSWYQQTPGQGLQFLFEYFSETQRNKGNFPGRFSGRQFSNSRSEMNVSTLELGDSALYLCASSPFFQEATEAFFGQGTRLTVV.

The chain joins TRBV7-6 to TRBJ2-5; 8 positions agree with TRBD2. Gene TRBJ2-7 matches the end of the DNA better, so the J call may be wrong. Germline CDR1 reads SGHVS; CDR2 reads FNYEAQ. There are 15 residues in the CDR3. The CDR3 here is CASSLRDSGTYEQYF. DNA of the CDR3: TGTGCCAGCAGCTTAAGGGATAGCGGGACCTACGAGCAGTACTTC.

The chain uses TRBV20-1 and TRBJ1-1, with 7 bases aligning to TRBD1. The length of the CDR3 is 11 residues. V shed 6 bases and J 10 bases; nucleotides not matched to a gene: 8. Germline assignment: CDR1 DFQATT and CDR2 SNEGSKA (reference sequence). As DNA, the CDR3 is TGCAGTGCCTGGGACAGACTCGGAGCTTTCTTT. Translation: CSAWDRLGAFF.

The chain has TRBV30 and TRBJ2-1; the match to TRBD2 covers 7 bases. The trim removed 8 bases at V and 4 bases at J, leaving 8 bases unmatched. The CDR3 is 13 residues long. Germline V gene lookup returns CDR1 GTSNPN and CDR2 SVGIG (reference sequence). CDR3 in amino acids: CAPSSGKYNEQFF. In DNA, the CDR3 is TGTGCCCCCTCAAGCGGGAAATACAATGAGCAGTTCTTC.

This clone was counted once. The chain recombines TRBV5-1 with TRBJ2-1; TRBD2 matches at 8 bases. Trimming removed 4 bases from V and 5 bases from J; junction bases left unmatched: 11. Germline CDR1 SGHRS, CDR2 YFSETQ. The CDR3 length is 16 residues. This CDR3 reads CASSLGVGLGHNEQFF. The CDR3 DNA sequence: TGCGCCAGCAGCCTGGGGGTGGGACTAGGGCACAATGAGCAGTTCTTC.

The chain links TRBV28 to TRBJ1-2, with a tentative D call TRBD1 (6 bases). V dropped 5 bases and J dropped 3 bases, with 19 bases sitting between them. Per the germline V gene, CDR1 is MDHEN and CDR2 is SYDVKM. The length of the CDR3 is 16 residues. The CDR3 spells CASSPFGGAPHYGYTF. The CDR3 DNA reads TGTGCCAGCAGTCCCTTCGGGGGGGCGCCTCACTATGGCTACACCTTC.